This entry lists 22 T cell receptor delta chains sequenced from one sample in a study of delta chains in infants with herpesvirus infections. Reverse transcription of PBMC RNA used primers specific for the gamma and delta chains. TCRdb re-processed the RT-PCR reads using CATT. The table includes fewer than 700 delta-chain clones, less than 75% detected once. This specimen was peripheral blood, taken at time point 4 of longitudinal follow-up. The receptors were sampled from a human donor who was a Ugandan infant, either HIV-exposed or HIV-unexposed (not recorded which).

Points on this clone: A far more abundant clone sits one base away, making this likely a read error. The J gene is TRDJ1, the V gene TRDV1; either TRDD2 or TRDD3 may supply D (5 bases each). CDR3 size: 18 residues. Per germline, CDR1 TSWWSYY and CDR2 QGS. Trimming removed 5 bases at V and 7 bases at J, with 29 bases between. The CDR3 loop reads CALGSRGPYGWERGKLIF. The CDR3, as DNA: TGTGCTCTTGGGTCCCGTGGGCCCTACGGCTGGGAAAGGGGTAAACTCATCTTT.

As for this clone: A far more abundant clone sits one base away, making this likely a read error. The CDR3, as DNA: TGTGCCTGTGACCCCATTAGATTGGGGGACCCTCCATATTACACCGATAAACTCATCTTT. It encodes CACDPIRLGDPPYYTDKLIF. The V call is TRDV2, the J call TRDJ1; the match to TRDD3 covers 7 bases. V dropped 3 bases and J dropped 0; count of bases not matched to a gene: 21. The CDR3 runs to 20 residues. Germline CDR1 is GEAIGNYY and CDR2 is EKD.

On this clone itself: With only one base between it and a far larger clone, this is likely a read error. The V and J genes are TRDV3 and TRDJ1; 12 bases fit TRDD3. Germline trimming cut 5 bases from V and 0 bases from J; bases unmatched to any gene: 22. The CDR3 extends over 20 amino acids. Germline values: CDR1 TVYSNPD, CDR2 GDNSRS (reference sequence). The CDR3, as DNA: TGTGCCCGCCCTACTGGGGGATACTTCCCAACCATCCCGTACACCGATAAACTCATCTTT. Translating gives CARPTGGYFPTIPYTDKLIF.

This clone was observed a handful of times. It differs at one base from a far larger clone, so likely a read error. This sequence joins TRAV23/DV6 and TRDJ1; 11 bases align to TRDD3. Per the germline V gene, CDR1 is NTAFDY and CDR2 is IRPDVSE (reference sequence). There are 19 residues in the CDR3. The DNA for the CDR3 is TGTGCTGGGCCCGTCTTCCCGTTCGTACTGGGGGATATGTTAATTGAACTCATCTTT. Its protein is CAGPVFPFVLGDMLIELIF.

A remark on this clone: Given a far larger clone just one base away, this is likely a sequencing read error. CDR3 sequence (DNA): TGTGCTCTTGGGGAAGCCCCGGCCTTCCCACGTTACGTGGGGGATACAGATAAACTCATCTTT. It codes for CALGEAPAFPRYVGDTDKLIF. The chain recombines TRDV1 with TRDJ1; 10 nucleotides align to TRDD3. V was pared by 2 bases and J by 5 bases, with 23 bases of the junction left unmatched. This CDR3 is built from 21 residues. Germline CDR1 TSWWSYY, CDR2 QGS.

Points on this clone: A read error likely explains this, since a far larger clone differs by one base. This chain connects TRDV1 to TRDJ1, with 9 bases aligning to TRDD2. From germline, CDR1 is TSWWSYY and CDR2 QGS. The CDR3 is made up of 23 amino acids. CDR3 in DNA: TGTGCTCTTGGGGAATCCCATTCCTTCCTACTAATAACCATACTGGATCCCACCAATAAACTCATCTTT. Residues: CALGESHSFLLITILDPTNKLIF.

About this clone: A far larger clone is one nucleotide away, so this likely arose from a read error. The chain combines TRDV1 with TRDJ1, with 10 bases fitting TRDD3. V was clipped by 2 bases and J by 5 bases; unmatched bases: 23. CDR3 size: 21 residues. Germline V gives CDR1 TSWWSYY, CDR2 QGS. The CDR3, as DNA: TGTGCTCTTGGGGAAGCCCCGGTCTTCCTACGTTACGTGGGGGATACAGATAAACTCATCTTT. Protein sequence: CALGEAPVFLRYVGDTDKLIF.

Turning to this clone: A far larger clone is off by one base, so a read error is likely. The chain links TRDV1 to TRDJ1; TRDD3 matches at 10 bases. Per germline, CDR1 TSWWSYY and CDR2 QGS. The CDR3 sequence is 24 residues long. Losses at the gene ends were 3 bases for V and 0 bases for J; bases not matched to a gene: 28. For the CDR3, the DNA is TGTGCTCTTGGGGACCGCTGGGCCTTCCTGGTAACTGGGGGATCCTACGGCTACACCGATAAACTCATCTTT. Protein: CALGDRWAFLVTGGSYGYTDKLIF.

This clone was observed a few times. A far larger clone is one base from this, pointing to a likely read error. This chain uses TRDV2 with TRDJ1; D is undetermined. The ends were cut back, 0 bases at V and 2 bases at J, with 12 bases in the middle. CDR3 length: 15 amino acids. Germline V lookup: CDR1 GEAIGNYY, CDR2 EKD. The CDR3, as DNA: TGTGCCTGTGACACCCACGCAACTAGGACCGATAAACTCATCTTT. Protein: CACDTHATRTDKLIF.

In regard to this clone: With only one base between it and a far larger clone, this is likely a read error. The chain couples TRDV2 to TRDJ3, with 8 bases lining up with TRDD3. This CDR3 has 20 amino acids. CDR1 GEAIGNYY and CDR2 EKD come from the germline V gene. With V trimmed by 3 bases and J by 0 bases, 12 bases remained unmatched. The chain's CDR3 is CACDAVRTGGLSWDTRQMFF. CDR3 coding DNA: TGTGCCTGTGACGCCGTAAGAACTGGGGGGCTCTCCTGGGACACCCGACAGATGTTTTTC.

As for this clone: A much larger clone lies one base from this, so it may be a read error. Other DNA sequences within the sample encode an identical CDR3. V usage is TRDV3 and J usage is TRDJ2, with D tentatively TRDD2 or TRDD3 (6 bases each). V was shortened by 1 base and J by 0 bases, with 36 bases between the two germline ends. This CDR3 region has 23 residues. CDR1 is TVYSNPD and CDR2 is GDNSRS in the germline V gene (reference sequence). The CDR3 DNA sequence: TGTGCCTTTAATCCTACGCAATCATATTCGGGGGACGTTCGCCCAGCTTTGACAGCACAACTCTTCTTT. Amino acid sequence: CAFNPTQSYSGDVRPALTAQLFF.

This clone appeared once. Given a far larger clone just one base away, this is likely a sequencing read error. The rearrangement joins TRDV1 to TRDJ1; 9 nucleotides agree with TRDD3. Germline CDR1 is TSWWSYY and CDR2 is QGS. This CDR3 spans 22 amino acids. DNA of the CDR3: TGTGCTCTTAGGGAACATAGTCTTCCTAAGTACACTACTGGGGGAGCCACCGATAAACTCATCTTT. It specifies CALREHSLPKYTTGGATDKLIF.

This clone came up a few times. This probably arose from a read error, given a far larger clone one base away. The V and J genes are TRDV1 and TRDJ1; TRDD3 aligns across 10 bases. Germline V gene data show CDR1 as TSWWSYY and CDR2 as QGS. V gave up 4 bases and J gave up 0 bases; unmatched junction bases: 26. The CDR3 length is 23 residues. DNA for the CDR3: TGTGCTCTTGGGGCCCTGGACCTACCCTGGGGGATATCCCTCCACCCGTACACCGATAAACTCATCTTT. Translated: CALGALDLPWGISLHPYTDKLIF.

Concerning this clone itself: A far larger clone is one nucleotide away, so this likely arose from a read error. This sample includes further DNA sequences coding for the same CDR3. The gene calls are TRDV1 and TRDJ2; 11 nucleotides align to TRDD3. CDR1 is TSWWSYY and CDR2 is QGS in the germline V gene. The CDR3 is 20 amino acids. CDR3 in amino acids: CALGEDPIWGIPPLTAQLFF. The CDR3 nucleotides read TGTGCTCTTGGGGAAGATCCTATCTGGGGGATACCTCCTTTAACAGCACAACTCTTCTTT.

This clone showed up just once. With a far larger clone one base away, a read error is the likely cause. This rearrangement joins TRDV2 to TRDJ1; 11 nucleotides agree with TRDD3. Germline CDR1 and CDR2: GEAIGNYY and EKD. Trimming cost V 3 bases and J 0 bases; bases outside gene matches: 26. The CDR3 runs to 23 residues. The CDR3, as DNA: TGTGCCTGTGACCCCTGCTATTTTCATACGGTATTGGGGGATACGGGGTACACCGATAAACTCATCTTT. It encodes CACDPCYFHTVLGDTGYTDKLIF.

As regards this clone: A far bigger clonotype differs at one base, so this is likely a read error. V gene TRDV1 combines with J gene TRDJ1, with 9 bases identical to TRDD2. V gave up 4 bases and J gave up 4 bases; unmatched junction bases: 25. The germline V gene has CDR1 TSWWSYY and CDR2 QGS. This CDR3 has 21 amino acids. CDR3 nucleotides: TGTGCTCTTGGGGTTCCCCCTTCCTACTCTGGACTGGGGAAGCGGATCGATAAACTCATCTTT. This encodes CALGVPPSYSGLGKRIDKLIF.

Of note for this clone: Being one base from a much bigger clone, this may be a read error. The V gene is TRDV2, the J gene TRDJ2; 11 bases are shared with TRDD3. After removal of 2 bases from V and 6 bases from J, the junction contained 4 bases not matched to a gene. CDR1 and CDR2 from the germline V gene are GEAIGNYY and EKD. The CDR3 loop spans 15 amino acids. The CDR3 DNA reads TGTGCCTGTGACATACTGGGGGATATGCCAGCACAACTCTTCTTT. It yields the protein CACDILGDMPAQLFF.

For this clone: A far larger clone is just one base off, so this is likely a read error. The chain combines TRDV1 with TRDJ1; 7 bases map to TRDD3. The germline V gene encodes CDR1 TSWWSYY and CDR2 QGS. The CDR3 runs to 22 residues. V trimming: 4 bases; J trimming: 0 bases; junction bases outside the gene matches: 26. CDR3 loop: CALGACPSSVGGPYGYTDKLIF. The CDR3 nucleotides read TGTGCTCTTGGGGCATGCCCGTCTAGTGTTGGGGGACCGTACGGGTACACCGATAAACTCATCTTT.

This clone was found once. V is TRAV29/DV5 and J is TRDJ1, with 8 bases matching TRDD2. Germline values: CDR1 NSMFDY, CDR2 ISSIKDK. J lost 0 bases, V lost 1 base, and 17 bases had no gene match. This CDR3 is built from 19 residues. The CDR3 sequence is CAASLTSYSPGPYTDKLIF. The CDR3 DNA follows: TGTGCAGCAAGCCTTACTTCCTACAGTCCTGGGCCCTACACCGATAAACTCATCTTT.

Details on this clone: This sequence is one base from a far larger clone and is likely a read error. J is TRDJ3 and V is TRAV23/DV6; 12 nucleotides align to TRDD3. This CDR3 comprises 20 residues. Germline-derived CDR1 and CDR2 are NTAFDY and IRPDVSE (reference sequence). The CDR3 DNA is TGTGCTGGGTCGCCCCAAAGACTGGGGGATACATCCTGGGACACCCGACAGATGTTTTTC. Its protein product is CAGSPQRLGDTSWDTRQMFF.

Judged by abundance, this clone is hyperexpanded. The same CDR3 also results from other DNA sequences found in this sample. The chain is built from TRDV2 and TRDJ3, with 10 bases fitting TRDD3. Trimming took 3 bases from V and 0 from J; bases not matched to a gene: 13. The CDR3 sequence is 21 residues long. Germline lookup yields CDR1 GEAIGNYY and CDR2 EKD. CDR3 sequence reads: CACDPARLGDSGSWDTRQMFF. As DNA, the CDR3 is TGTGCCTGTGACCCCGCAAGGCTGGGGGATAGCGGCTCCTGGGACACCCGACAGATGTTTTTC.

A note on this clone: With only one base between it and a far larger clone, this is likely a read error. In DNA, the CDR3 is TGTGCTCTTGGGGAACCTTCCTACTGTCTACTGGGCGCTACGGAGACTAAACTCATCTTT. Protein sequence: CALGEPSYCLLGATETKLIF. This sequence joins TRDV1 and TRDJ1, with 8 positions matching TRDD2. This CDR3 is 20 amino acids long. The J segment lost 7 bases and the V segment lost 1 base, leaving 23 bases of the junction unmatched. From germline, CDR1 is TSWWSYY and CDR2 QGS.